This note documents a single T cell receptor beta chain sequence. Antigen: not known. If patients had autoimmune disease history or systemic immunosuppression, they were excluded. These data come from a study of OX40 agonist ivuxolimab in advanced cancers. About the study: People in dose escalation had one of these cancers: hepatocellular carcinoma, melanoma, renal cell or head and neck cancer. People who had prior anti-PD-1, anti-PD-L1 or anti-CTLA-4 therapy could take part, and under 50% had some.

General study findings and limits: A proportion of nonresponders additionally exhibited low normalized T-cell clonal expansion.

Sequenced by immunoSEQ multiplex PCR; TCRdb stores in-frame clones only, minus some. The sample lists tens of thousands of clones, about 85% occurring once. Per the germline V gene, CDR1 is LNHDA and CDR2 is SQIVND (reference sequence). Trimming pared 3 bases from V and 0 bases from J, leaving 6 bases between. This CDR3 is built from 14 residues. This chain links TRBV19 with TRBJ1-5, with D possibly being TRBD1 (5 bases). This specimen consisted of CD4+ or CD8+ T cells sorted from blood, obtained in a trial of the OX40 agonist ivuxolimab. This receptor was obtained from an adult with an advanced solid tumor such as melanoma, head and neck, liver or kidney cancer. Here the CDR3 reads CASSMGDSNQPQHF. As DNA, the CDR3 is TGTGCCAGTAGTATGGGGGATAGCAATCAGCCCCAGCATTTT.